The clone carrying this TCR beta chain was seen repeatedly, ten times or more. What it recognizes is unknown. TCRdb re-called the reads with MiXCR, one entry per CDR3 protein. The data contain 290,000 or so distinct CDR3 sequences, roughly a quarter of them singletons. This sample was taken from a study of T cell repertoires in cytomegalovirus infection. CDR1 SGHTA and CDR2 FQGNSA come from the germline V gene. This CDR3 contains 15 residues. Trimming stripped 2 bases from V and 4 bases from J, with 14 bases between. Study results and caveats: The response measured ex vivo was dominated by TCR beta clonotypes (HLA-C-restricted and CMV-specific).

The chain combines TRBV7-2 with TRBJ1-2; a possible D gene is TRBD1 (6 bases). This receptor was taken from a human donor in good health (CMV status not recorded). Some clones in this sample may be carry-over from other donors' samples. The specimen was PBMCs. The CDR3 DNA sequence: TGTGCCAGCAGCTTATTTGGGGGCGCGGGCTATGGCTACACCTTC. Its translation is CASSLFGGAGYGYTF.